The source of this T cell receptor beta chain is a study of early T cells in non-severe SARS-CoV-2 infection. Turning to the study itself: Sequencing input comprised bulk RNA from unsorted whole blood; chain pairing was not available. Study observations and caveats: Matching results from VDJdb favored anti-spike CD8 responses, leaving private and CD4 specificities undetected.

Unique molecular identifiers were attached to individual cDNA molecules. TCRdb passed the 5' RACE reads through MiXCR, listing each CDR3 protein once. The repertoire holds tens of thousands of distinct CDR3 sequences, with roughly 10% as singletons. Germline V gene sequence: CDR1 SGHTA, CDR2 FQGNSA. The CDR3 length is 15 residues. J was trimmed by 5 bases and V by 1 base; bases with no gene match: 5. Concerning this clonotype itself: The antigen remains undetermined.

The receptor was derived from an adult who was a healthcare worker with PCR-confirmed SARS-CoV-2 infection or an uninfected control (not recorded which). Here the sequenced sample was whole blood, taken at baseline. The V and J genes are TRBV7-2 and TRBJ1-1; the match to TRBD1 covers 9 bases. The DNA for the CDR3 is TGTGCCAGCAGCTTAGAACAGGGGGCGCGGACTGAAGCTTTCTTT. It is translated as CASSLEQGARTEAFF.